The rows below give T cell receptor beta chains drawn from one sample of a study of somatic mutations in cytotoxic T cells in rheumatoid arthritis. Here immunoSEQ multiplex PCR was the method, and the copy in TCRdb shows in-frame clones only, minus some. The repertoire consists of under 8,000 clones, with approximately 65% occurring once and the leading ten covering 35%. Sequencing was done on a sample of CD8+ T cells sorted from blood. The receptors derive from a woman in her fifties or sixties in good health. CDR3s include the opening cysteine and the closing phenylalanine or tryptophan. A D gene is named only where the DNA matches it firmly. Some rows have no size entry. The others give once, few or many, or a class for an expanded clone.

J: TRBJ2-3
D: TRBD2
size: -
V: TRBV7-2
CDR3: CASSLERGGTDTQYF
DNA: TGTGCCAGCAGCTTGGAGCGGGGGGGAACAGATACGCAGTATTTT

J: TRBJ2-7
D: -
size: few
V: TRBV5-5
CDR3: CASSLAFGSSYEQYF
DNA: TGTGCCAGCAGCTTGGCCTTTGGCAGTTCCTACGAGCAGTACTTC

J: TRBJ1-4
D: -
size: -
V: TRBV7-9
CDR3: CASSLSGGHAATNEKLFF
DNA: TGTGCCAGCAGCTTATCGGGCGGGCACGCCGCAACTAATGAAAAACTGTTTTTT

J: TRBJ2-2
D: -
size: few
V: TRBV4-1
CDR3: CASSQRGGNTGELFF
DNA: TGCGCCAGCAGCCAGCGGGGAGGGAACACCGGGGAGCTGTTTTTT

J: TRBJ1-1
D: TRBD1
size: few
V: TRBV25-1
CDR3: CASMDRGLTEAFF
DNA: TGTGCCAGCATGGACAGGGGGCTCACTGAAGCTTTCTTT

J: TRBJ1-4
D: -
size: -
V: TRBV19
CDR3: CASSPGTATNEKLFF
DNA: TGTGCCAGTTCCCCCGGGACTGCAACTAATGAAAAACTGTTTTTT

J: TRBJ1-2
D: TRBD1
size: few
V: TRBV6-1
CDR3: CASILTGSYGYTF
DNA: TGTGCCAGCATCCTGACAGGGAGCTATGGCTACACCTTC

J: TRBJ1-3
D: TRBD1
size: -
V: TRBV5-4
CDR3: CASSLPGQTTGNTIYF
DNA: TGTGCCAGCAGCTTGCCGGGACAGACCACTGGAAACACCATATATTTT

J: TRBJ2-1
D: -
size: -
V: TRBV2
CDR3: CASFGAGHNEQFF
DNA: TGTGCCTCCTTCGGCGCAGGCCACAATGAGCAGTTCTTC

J: TRBJ2-3
D: -
size: -
V: TRBV7-9
CDR3: CASSPTDTQYF
DNA: TGTGCCAGCAGCCCAACAGATACGCAGTATTTT

J: TRBJ1-2
D: TRBD1
size: -
V: TRBV15
CDR3: CATSKGTGQSGYTF
DNA: TGTGCCACCAGCAAGGGGACGGGACAGTCTGGCTACACCTTC

J: TRBJ1-1
D: -
size: -
V: TRBV5-1
CDR3: CASSLLEGGGTEAFF
DNA: TGCGCCAGCAGCTTGCTGGAGGGGGGGGGCACTGAAGCTTTCTTT

J: TRBJ2-2
D: -
size: -
V: TRBV19
CDR3: CASSTQGNTGELFF
DNA: TGTGCCAGTAGTACACAGGGGAACACCGGGGAGCTGTTTTTT

J: TRBJ2-7
D: -
size: -
V: TRBV28
CDR3: CASSLSHEQYF
DNA: TGTGCCAGCAGTTTATCTCACGAGCAGTACTTC

J: TRBJ1-2
D: -
size: few
V: TRBV6-1
CDR3: CASSGQINYGYTF
DNA: TGTGCCAGCAGTGGCCAGATAAACTATGGCTACACCTTC

J: TRBJ1-2
D: TRBD1
size: once
V: TRBV4-1
CDR3: CASSQEPRQGYGYTF
DNA: TGCGCCAGCAGCCAAGAACCCCGACAGGGCTATGGCTACACCTTC

J: TRBJ1-1
D: -
size: -
V: TRBV10-3
CDR3: CAISEAGLNTEAFF
DNA: TGTGCCATCAGTGAAGCAGGCTTGAACACTGAAGCTTTCTTT

J: TRBJ2-3
D: TRBD2
size: -
V: TRBV6-4
CDR3: CASSAGTSGGTDTQYF
DNA: TGTGCCAGCAGTGCCGGGACTAGCGGGGGCACAGATACGCAGTATTTT

J: TRBJ1-2
D: -
size: -
V: TRBV5-5
CDR3: CASSLTVNYGYTF
DNA: TGTGCCAGCAGCTTAACAGTGAACTATGGCTACACCTTC

J: TRBJ2-2
D: TRBD1
size: few
V: TRBV4-2
CDR3: CASSQTGTPGELFF
DNA: TGTGCCAGCAGCCAGACAGGGACCCCCGGGGAGCTGTTTTTT

J: TRBJ2-2
D: -
size: -
V: TRBV6-4
CDR3: CASSDYSGELFF
DNA: TGTGCCAGCAGTGACTACTCGGGGGAGCTGTTTTTT

J: TRBJ1-1
D: TRBD1
size: -
V: TRBV6-1
CDR3: CASSERGLGTSPAFF
DNA: TGTGCCAGCAGTGAAAGGGGGCTCGGGACCTCCCCAGCTTTCTTT

J: TRBJ2-7
D: -
size: few
V: TRBV6-1
CDR3: CASKDEGIGYEQYF
DNA: TGTGCCAGCAAGGACGAGGGAATCGGCTACGAGCAGTACTTC

J: TRBJ1-6
D: TRBD1
size: few
V: TRBV7-9
CDR3: CASRDGQEWTPLHF
DNA: TGTGCCAGCAGAGACGGACAGGAGTGGACACCCCTCCACTTT

J: TRBJ2-2
D: -
size: -
V: TRBV19
CDR3: CASSIGASDTGELFF
DNA: TGTGCCAGTAGTATAGGGGCGTCGGACACCGGGGAGCTGTTTTTT

J: TRBJ2-1
D: TRBD1
size: few
V: TRBV2
CDR3: CASSVAGTGPYNEQFF
DNA: TGTGCCAGCAGTGTAGCCGGGACAGGGCCCTACAATGAGCAGTTCTTC

J: TRBJ2-7
D: TRBD2
size: -
V: TRBV7-9
CDR3: CASSVAGTSFYEQYF
DNA: TGTGCCAGCAGCGTCGCCGGGACTAGTTTCTACGAGCAGTACTTC

J: TRBJ2-3
D: TRBD2
size: -
V: TRBV6-5
CDR3: CASRASGLSTDTQYF
DNA: TGTGCCAGCAGGGCTAGCGGGTTATCCACAGATACGCAGTATTTT

J: TRBJ1-1
D: -
size: -
V: TRBV4-2
CDR3: CASSQGIGSTEAFF
DNA: TGTGCCAGCAGCCAAGGTATAGGGAGCACTGAAGCTTTCTTT

J: TRBJ1-2
D: -
size: -
V: TRBV5-5
CDR3: CASSPGDGYTF
DNA: TGTGCCAGCAGCCCCGGGGATGGCTACACCTTC

J: TRBJ2-3
D: TRBD2
size: -
V: TRBV5-1
CDR3: CASSLAGGDTQYF
DNA: TGCGCCAGCAGCTTGGCGGGGGGGGATACGCAGTATTTT

J: TRBJ1-5
D: TRBD1
size: -
V: TRBV11-2
CDR3: CASSLNTGGSQPQHF
DNA: TGTGCCAGCAGCTTAAATACAGGGGGCTCTCAGCCCCAGCATTTT

J: TRBJ2-3
D: TRBD2
size: few
V: TRBV5-6
CDR3: CASSLWGGDTQYF
DNA: TGTGCCAGCAGCTTGTGGGGGGGAGATACGCAGTATTTT